This record looks at one TCR beta chain sequence and its context. Libraries were prepared by immunoSEQ multiplex PCR; TCRdb keeps only in-frame clonotypes and omits some of them. The table has roughly 200,000 clones, about 86% seen once. This entry belongs to a study of blood T cell repertoires in COVID-19. Trimming pared 0 bases from V and 9 bases from J, leaving 8 bases between. Germline-derived CDR1 and CDR2 are DFQATT and SNEGSKA (reference sequence). The length of the CDR3 is 11 residues. The chain links TRBV20-1 to TRBJ2-5; D remains unclear. The material sequenced was peripheral blood. The receptor was isolated from a woman aged 18 to 35 who had recovered from COVID-19. The CDR3 protein is CSARDSRAQYF. The CDR3 DNA sequence: TGCAGTGCTAGAGATTCCCGGGCCCAGTACTTC.